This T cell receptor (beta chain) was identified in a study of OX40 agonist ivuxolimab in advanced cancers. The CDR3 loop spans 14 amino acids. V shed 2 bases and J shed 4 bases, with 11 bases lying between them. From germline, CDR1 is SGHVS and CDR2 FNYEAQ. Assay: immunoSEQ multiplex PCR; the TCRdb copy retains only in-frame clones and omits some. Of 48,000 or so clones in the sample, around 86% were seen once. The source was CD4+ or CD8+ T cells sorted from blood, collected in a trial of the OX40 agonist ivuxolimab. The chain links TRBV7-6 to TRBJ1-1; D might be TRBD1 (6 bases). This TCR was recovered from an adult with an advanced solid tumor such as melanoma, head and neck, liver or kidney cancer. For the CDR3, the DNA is TGTGCCAGCAGCTTAAGGGGGGCAGGCACTGAAGCTTTCTTT. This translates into CASSLRGAGTEAFF.